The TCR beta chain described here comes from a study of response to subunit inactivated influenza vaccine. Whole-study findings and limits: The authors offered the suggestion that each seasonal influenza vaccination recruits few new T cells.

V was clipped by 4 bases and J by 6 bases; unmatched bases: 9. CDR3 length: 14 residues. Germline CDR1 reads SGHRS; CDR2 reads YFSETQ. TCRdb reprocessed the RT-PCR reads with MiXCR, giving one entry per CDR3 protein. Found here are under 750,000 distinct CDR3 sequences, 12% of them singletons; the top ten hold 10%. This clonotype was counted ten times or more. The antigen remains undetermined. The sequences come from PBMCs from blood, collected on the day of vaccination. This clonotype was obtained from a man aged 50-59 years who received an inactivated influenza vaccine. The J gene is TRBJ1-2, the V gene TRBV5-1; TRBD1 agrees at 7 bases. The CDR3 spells CASSLTGDSDGYTF. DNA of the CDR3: TGCGCCAGCAGCCTAACAGGGGATTCCGATGGCTACACCTTC.